The 29 T cell receptor beta chains reported below all come from one sample, sequenced in a study of cytomegalovirus exposure and HLA in healthy donors. Some clones are missing from TCRdb's copy, which holds only in-frame ones; the method was immunoSEQ multiplex PCR. The table lists tens of thousands of clones, 85% to 95% of them singletons. Sample: PBMCs. These receptors came from a woman under 30 in good health and CMV-seropositive.

The chain is built from TRBV7-2 and TRBJ2-5; TRBD2 matches at 9 bases. CDR1 SGHTA and CDR2 FQGNSA come from the germline V gene. The CDR3 length is 15 residues. The V and J ends lost 7 bases and 5 bases, in that order; junction bases with no gene match: 11. This CDR3 is CASNSLAGSLETQYF. The CDR3 DNA is TGTGCCAGCAACTCCCTAGCGGGATCCCTGGAGACCCAGTACTTC.

This sequence joins TRBV19 and TRBJ2-7; 10 nucleotides match TRBD2. Germline V gene data show CDR1 as LNHDA and CDR2 as SQIVND (reference sequence). The trim removed 4 bases at V and 6 bases at J, leaving 6 bases unmatched. The CDR3 extends over 14 amino acids. For the CDR3, the DNA is TGTGCCAGTAGTACGGGACTAGCGTCTGGCGAGCAGTACTTC. Translating gives CASSTGLASGEQYF.

The chain is built from TRBV5-1 and TRBJ2-3, with TRBD2 as a possible D gene (5 bases). The CDR3 loop spans 15 amino acids. The germline gives CDR1 SGHRS, CDR2 YFSETQ. The V and J ends lost 6 bases and 2 bases respectively, with 16 bases between them. The CDR3 sequence: CASILGQTHTDTQYF. The CDR3 coding sequence is TGCGCCAGCATACTAGGGCAGACTCACACAGATACGCAGTATTTT.

The genes are TRBV5-1 and TRBJ1-2; a possible D gene is TRBD1 (6 bases). Germline-derived CDR1 and CDR2 are SGHRS and YFSETQ. The CDR3 runs 16 residues. V lost 4 bases and J lost 2, with 18 bases in between. CDR3 in amino acids: CASSPGHPMGNYGYTF. For the CDR3, the DNA is TGCGCCAGCAGCCCGGGACATCCGATGGGGAACTATGGCTACACCTTC.

This chain joins TRBV14 and TRBJ2-7, with TRBD1 as a possible D gene (5 bases). Germline V CDR1 and CDR2: SGHDN, FVKESK. This CDR3 spans 15 amino acids. The V gene lost 4 bases and the J gene lost 9 bases, with 22 bases spanning the gap. The CDR3 sequence: CASSRKGQGFFGQYF. Here the CDR3 DNA reads TGTGCCAGCAGCCGAAAGGGCCAGGGATTTTTCGGGCAGTACTTC.

The chain has TRBV7-9 and TRBJ2-1, with TRBD2 matching 11 bases. V lost 5 bases and J lost 10; bases outside the gene matches: 7. The germline V gene encodes CDR1 SEHNR and CDR2 FQNEAQ (reference sequence). The length of the CDR3 is 14 residues. The CDR3 is CASSPSGTSGEQFF. DNA of the CDR3: TGTGCCAGCAGCCCCTCCGGGACTAGCGGAGAGCAGTTCTTC.

This chain links TRBV2 with TRBJ2-2; TRBD2 agrees at 7 bases. This CDR3 spans 16 amino acids. J was trimmed by 7 bases and V by 0 bases; bases with no gene match: 8. From germline, CDR1 is SNHLY and CDR2 FYNNEI. CDR3 nucleotides: TGTGCCAGCAGTGAAGCCGGAGGCGGGAGCGGCGGGGAGCTGTTTTTT. Its translation: CASSEAGGGSGGELFF.

This clone was recorded only once. The chain links TRBV29-1 to TRBJ1-2; TRBD1 agrees at 7 bases. This CDR3 has 12 residues. The germline V gene has CDR1 SQVTM and CDR2 ANQGSEA. V was clipped by 7 bases and J by 4 bases; unmatched bases: 6. In DNA, the CDR3 is TGCAGCGCGTCACAGGGGCGCTATGGCTACACCTTC. It specifies CSASQGRYGYTF.

The V call is TRBV19, the J call TRBJ1-4; maybe TRBD1 (5 bases). The CDR3 has 13 amino acids. CDR1 and CDR2 from the germline V gene are LNHDA and SQIVND (reference sequence). V was cut by 7 bases and J by 8 bases, with 14 bases left in between. CDR3 nucleotides: TGTGCCAGTACCCTACGGGGGGGAGAAAAACTGTTTTTT. Its translation: CASTLRGGEKLFF.

The chain employs TRBV7-2 and TRBJ1-2, with 7 positions matching TRBD1. Germline V CDR1 and CDR2: SGHTA, FQGNSA. This CDR3 contains 15 residues. V gave up 1 base and J gave up 4 bases; unmatched junction bases: 6. In DNA form, the CDR3 reads TGTGCCAGCAGCTTAGGACAGGGAAGCGCCTATGGCTACACCTTC. Translated, it gives CASSLGQGSAYGYTF. Looking up the rest from reference TRBV7-2 and TRBJ1-2 gives the full variable domain: GAGVSQSPSNKVTEKGKDVELRCDPISGHTALYWYRQSLGQGLEFLIYFQGNSAPDKSGLPSDRFSAERTGGSVSTLTIQRTQQEDSAVYLCASSLGQGSAYGYTFGSGTRLTVV.

The genes are TRBV10-3 and TRBJ2-7; D perhaps matches TRBD2 (7 bases). The ends were cut back, 4 bases at V and 0 bases at J, with 16 bases in the middle. This CDR3 contains 16 residues. Germline loops: CDR1 ENHRY, CDR2 SYGVKD. The CDR3 bases are TGTGCCATCAGTGGAGGGGGGGAGGAGAGCTCCTACGAGCAGTACTTC. Translation gives CAISGGGEESSYEQYF.

This chain joins TRBV19 and TRBJ2-1; D remains ambiguous. Germline loops: CDR1 LNHDA, CDR2 SQIVND (reference sequence). This CDR3 region has 14 residues. With 5 bases removed from V and 9 bases from J, the gap between germline ends came to 17 bases. As DNA, the CDR3 is TGTGCCAGTAGTGGTTCTACCCTTGTCGGTGAGCAGTTCTTC. It is translated as CASSGSTLVGEQFF.

In its sample, this clone was seen once. The rearrangement links TRBV29-1 to TRBJ2-5; 8 nucleotides agree with TRBD1. The CDR3 is made up of 12 amino acids. V trimming: 6 bases; J trimming: 6 bases; junction bases outside the gene matches: 6. Looked up from germline, CDR1 is SQVTM and CDR2 is ANQGSEA. Here the CDR3 DNA reads TGCAGCGTCGACAGGGGTGAAAAGACCCAGTACTTC. Residues: CSVDRGEKTQYF.

The J gene is TRBJ1-4, the V gene TRBV18; 7 nucleotides line up with TRBD1. V trimming: 3 bases; J trimming: 3 bases; junction bases outside the gene matches: 10. CDR3 length: 17 amino acids. Germline values: CDR1 KGHSH, CDR2 LQKENI. The CDR3 DNA is TGTGCCAGCTCACCCCCGCCAGGGGGTACAGCTAATGAAAAACTGTTTTTT. Translation gives CASSPPPGGTANEKLFF.

The CDR3 region has the DNA TGTGCCAGCAGTTTATACCCCTTGGGACAGATAATAGACTCTGGGGCCAACGTCCTGACTTTC. Protein product: CASSLYPLGQIIDSGANVLTF. This chain uses TRBV27 with TRBJ2-6, with 7 bases that match TRBD1. Per germline, CDR1 MNHEY and CDR2 SMNVEV (reference sequence). The CDR3 totals 21 residues. V was pared by 1 base and J by 0 bases, with 15 bases of the junction left unmatched.

The rearrangement uses TRBV13 and TRBJ2-3; 8 bases align to TRBD2. V trimming: 5 bases; J trimming: 6 bases; junction bases outside the gene matches: 10. The CDR3 totals 15 residues. Looked up from germline, CDR1 is PRHDT and CDR2 is FYEKMQ (reference sequence). CDR3 coding DNA: TGTGCCAGCAGCCTCCCGGGACTAGTATTCGATACGCAGTATTTT. Its translation: CASSLPGLVFDTQYF.

This rearrangement joins TRBV4-1 to TRBJ2-1, with D tentatively TRBD2 (6 bases). Trimming pared 1 base from V and 8 bases from J, leaving 21 bases between. Per the germline V gene, CDR1 is MGHRA and CDR2 is YSYEKL. There are 17 residues in the CDR3. DNA for the CDR3: TGCGCCAGCAGCCAAGCCTTAGGAGGGCCTATCGGGTATGAGCAGTTCTTC. Translating it yields CASSQALGGPIGYEQFF.

This chain connects TRBV27 to TRBJ1-1; D uncertain. The germline CDR1 and CDR2 sequences are MNHEY and SMNVEV (reference sequence). This CDR3 is built from 16 residues. Trimming took off 5 bases at V and 1 base at J, with 17 bases between the two ends. The CDR3 coding sequence is TGTGCCAGCAGTCCTTTAACCGGGGTAACGAACACTGAAGCTTTCTTT. It is translated as CASSPLTGVTNTEAFF.

This clone was seen only a few times. The chain employs TRBV6-1 and TRBJ2-5; 9 nucleotides match TRBD2. Germline loops: CDR1 MNHNS, CDR2 SASEGT. The CDR3 extends over 17 amino acids. Trimming at V came to 2 bases and at J to 5 bases, leaving 12 bases not matched to a gene. The CDR3 DNA follows: TGTGCCAGCAGTGAATACCCAACCTTAGCGGGAGCGGAGACCCAGTACTTC. Protein product: CASSEYPTLAGAETQYF.

The gene calls are TRBV6-5 and TRBJ2-5; a possible D gene is TRBD2 (6 bases). The CDR3 runs 16 residues. Looked up from germline, CDR1 is MNHEY and CDR2 is SVGAGI. Trimming removed 2 bases from V and 4 bases from J, with 17 bases in between. CDR3 coding DNA: TGTGCCAGCAGTTACACGTCGGACGGGCGGGGAGAGACCCAGTACTTC. Encoded protein: CASSYTSDGRGETQYF.

The chain recombines TRBV2 with TRBJ1-2; unclear D gene. The germline V gene has CDR1 SNHLY and CDR2 FYNNEI. The CDR3 loop spans 13 amino acids. The V and J ends lost 5 bases and 1 base respectively, with 8 bases between them. The CDR3 coding sequence is TGTGCCAGCAGTACAGCTTTTAACTATGGCTACACCTTC. It encodes CASSTAFNYGYTF. Using reference TRBV2 and TRBJ1-2 for the parts outside the CDR3, the full variable domain is EPEVTQTPSHQVTQMGQEVILRCVPISNHLYFYWYRQILGQKVEFLVSFYNNEISEKSEIFDDQFSVERPDGSNFTLKIRSTKLEDSAMYFCASSTAFNYGYTFGSGTRLTVV.

This clone is a singleton in its sample. This rearrangement joins TRBV10-1 to TRBJ2-7, with 9 nucleotides matching TRBD1. J was trimmed by 5 bases and V by 6 bases; bases with no gene match: 5. Per germline, CDR1 WNHNN and CDR2 SYGVQD (reference sequence). The CDR3 runs 13 residues. The CDR3 DNA follows: TGCGCCAGCAGCGACAGGGGGACTAACGAGCAGTACTTC. Its translation is CASSDRGTNEQYF.

The chain joins TRBV2 to TRBJ2-1, with D possibly TRBD2 on 7 matching bases. The length of the CDR3 is 15 residues. The germline CDR1 and CDR2 sequences are SNHLY and FYNNEI. The V and J ends lost 3 bases and 4 bases respectively, with 13 bases between them. CDR3 sequence: CASSDRGADYNEQFF. In DNA form, the CDR3 reads TGTGCCAGCAGTGATCGGGGGGCTGATTACAATGAGCAGTTCTTC.

The J gene is TRBJ1-1, the V gene TRBV19; D gene uncertain. The germline CDR1 and CDR2 sequences are LNHDA and SQIVND (reference sequence). The CDR3 contains 12 residues. V lost 5 bases, J lost 4 bases, and 8 bases lay in between. This CDR3 reads CASSAGSTEAFF. The CDR3 DNA reads as TGTGCCAGTAGTGCGGGGAGCACTGAAGCTTTCTTT.

For the CDR3, the DNA is TGTGCCAGCAGCCAAGGGGGTCGGGAGACCCAGTACTTC. It specifies CASSQGGRETQYF. V is TRBV5-4 and J is TRBJ2-5; D is possibly TRBD1 (6 bases). Trimming shortened V by 4 bases and J by 5 bases, and 12 bases separated the two germline ends. Per germline, CDR1 SGHNT and CDR2 YYREEE (reference sequence). The CDR3 spans 13 residues.

This clone was seen once. The chain joins TRBV9 to TRBJ2-3; 9 positions agree with TRBD2. Germline V gene lookup returns CDR1 SGDLS and CDR2 YYNGEE. CDR3 length equals 16 residues. Germline trimming cut 2 bases from V and 2 bases from J; bases unmatched to any gene: 6. The CDR3 nucleotides read TGTGCCAGCAGCGTTAGCGGGGGCGGAGACACAGATACGCAGTATTTT. Amino acids: CASSVSGGGDTDTQYF.

The V and J genes are TRBV2 and TRBJ1-1, with unresolved D. This CDR3 has 14 residues. With 6 bases removed from V and 5 bases from J, the gap between germline ends came to 16 bases. From germline, CDR1 is SNHLY and CDR2 FYNNEI. The CDR3 loop is CASSELAGGTEAFF. For the CDR3, the DNA is TGTGCCAGCAGCGAATTGGCAGGTGGGACTGAAGCTTTCTTT.

CDR3 amino acids: CASSLETVPGKLNYGYTF. DNA for the CDR3: TGTGCCAGCAGCCTGGAGACAGTTCCTGGGAAGCTTAACTATGGCTACACCTTC. The chain links TRBV11-3 to TRBJ1-2, with TRBD1 as a possible D gene (5 bases). V lost 5 bases and J 1 base, leaving 23 bases between the germline ends. The germline gives CDR1 SGHNT, CDR2 YENEEA. The CDR3 extends over 18 amino acids.

On this clone: One end of the junction varies from germline; a read error may be responsible. This sequence joins TRBV7-7 and TRBJ1-5, with D perhaps TRBD1 (5 bases). Germline CDR1 and CDR2: SSHAT and FNYEAQ (reference sequence). The CDR3 contains 14 residues. The CDR3 protein is CASSSTGSNQPQHF. The CDR3 DNA sequence: TGTGCTAGCAGCTCCACAGGCAGCAATCAGCCCCAGCATTTT.